This T cell receptor beta chain was sequenced for a study of blood T cell repertoires in COVID-19 (dated by TCRdb to the early 2020s). Regarding the complete study: Collaborator samples came from the United States, Italy and Spain and covered acute and convalescent phases of COVID-19. The prospective study material was composed of cDNA or gDNA derived from T cells, B-cell-depleted T cells, or PBMCs. Deeply sampled blood TCRbeta repertoires from subjects exposed to, actively infected with, or recovered from COVID-19 were included in the dataset. The repertoires were made available in a free public database intended to serve as a resource for research on the immune response to SARS-CoV-2. The samples were drawn from the first 160 participants of the ongoing ImmuneRACE study and from more than 1,000 subjects provided by 6 global collaborators. Sample metadata almost always included a de-identified subject ID, COVID-19 status, age in years and sex. Where available, HLA class I and class II types were taken from metadata supplied by the sample provider and were not determined by assay-based typing.

In the case of this clone: Its antigen remains unidentified. Base-call qualities are not available, and no considerably larger clone is one nucleotide away.

The study at large found these results: How much clinical and demographic metadata was included differed by source and by participant, and the metadata was provided uncurated.

The junction carries 12 bases between V and J, which are trimmed by 6 bases and 6 bases respectively. The CDR3 measures 13 amino acids from cysteine to phenylalanine. The sequence is cut down to CDR3 DNA, 39 bases in frame from base 1. One collaborating source in Seattle enrolled patients during active infection and followed them longitudinally through the course of disease. The collaborating institutions used their own protocols to collect whole blood in K2EDTA tubes. For TCRbeta analysis, collaborators shipped samples in one of three forms: frozen whole blood, isolated PBMCs, or DNA extracted from either of those sample types. TCRbeta CDR3 regions were amplified from genomic DNA using the immunoSEQ Assay, a bias-controlled multiplex PCR. The published analysis was carried out like this. The number of nucleated cells in each sample was estimated from the amplification of reference gene primers within the assay. To quantify the absolute abundance of each unique TCRbeta CDR3 rearrangement, sequence reads were collapsed and filtered. For each sample, productive Simpson clonality was calculated by taking the square root of Simpson's diversity index across productive rearrangements. This is the immuneACCESS table as TCRdb keeps it, with only in-frame sequences that have V and J called. A part of the clones is gone; compared with another copy, unresolved V genes explain less than half, and the rest is unexplained. V, J and clone size were drawn from that table, and D and trimming were deduced from the DNA. Within this sample are 250,000 to 400,000 clones, with around 89% of them counted one time only. The ten largest clonotypes hold 1.5% to 2% of the sample.

The clonotype comes from a woman aged 25 to 39 with COVID-19, enrolled during active disease. Material: peripheral blood. This chain is built from TRBV12-3 or TRBV12-4 and TRBJ2-1; tentative D gene TRBD2, with 6 bases matching. At the DNA level, the sequence is TGTGCCAGCAGCCCACTAGCCTCCAATGAGCAGTTCTTC. The encoded protein is CASSPLASNEQFF.